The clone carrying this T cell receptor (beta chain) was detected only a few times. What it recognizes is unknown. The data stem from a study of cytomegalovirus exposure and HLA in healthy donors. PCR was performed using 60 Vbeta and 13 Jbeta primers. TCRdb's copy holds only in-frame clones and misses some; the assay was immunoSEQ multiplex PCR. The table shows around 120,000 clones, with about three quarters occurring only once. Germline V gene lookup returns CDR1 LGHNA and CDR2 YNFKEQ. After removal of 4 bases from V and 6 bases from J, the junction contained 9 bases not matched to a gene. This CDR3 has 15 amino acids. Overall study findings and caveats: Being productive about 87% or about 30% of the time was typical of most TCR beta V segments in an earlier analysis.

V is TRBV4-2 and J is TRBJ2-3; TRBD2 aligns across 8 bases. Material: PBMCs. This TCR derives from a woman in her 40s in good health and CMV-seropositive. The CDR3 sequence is CASSPTGGLADTQYF. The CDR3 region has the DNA TGTGCCAGCAGCCCGACGGGGGGGCTGGCGGATACGCAGTATTTT.